One sample yielded the 27 T cell receptor beta chains listed below, sequenced in a study of radiotherapy plus CTLA-4 blockade in lung cancer. Sequencing used immunoSEQ multiplex PCR; TCRdb keeps in-frame clones, though not all of them. The sample shows about 80,000 clones, over 70% of them seen only once. Sequencing was performed on peripheral blood, taken from a patient treated with radiotherapy plus ipilimumab. The receptors originated from a human donor with non-small cell lung cancer whose response to radiotherapy plus ipilimumab could not be evaluated. Some clones in this sample may be carry-over from other donors' samples.

CDR3 in DNA: TGTGCCAGCAGTTTGATAGGTGGGGCAAACGAGCAGTACTTC. It encodes CASSLIGGANEQYF. V usage is TRBV27 and J usage is TRBJ2-7; D may be TRBD1 (5 bases). Germline assignment: CDR1 MNHEY and CDR2 SMNVEV (reference sequence). The CDR3 has 14 residues. Between the trimmed V and J ends, which lost 3 bases and 5 bases, there was a span of 14 bases.

V usage is TRBV4-3 and J usage is TRBJ2-1; D is perhaps TRBD2 (6 bases). The germline gives CDR1 LGHNA, CDR2 YSLEER. The CDR3 sequence is 17 residues long. V was trimmed by 4 bases and J by 3 bases, leaving 19 bases between them. CDR3 residues: CASSPGGGGPSYNEQFF. The CDR3 region has the DNA TGCGCCAGCAGCCCCGGGGGTGGTGGACCGAGCTACAATGAGCAGTTCTTC.

The gene calls are TRBV10-3 and TRBJ2-7, with 14 positions matching TRBD2. CDR3 length equals 13 residues. The ends lost 9 bases at V and 3 bases at J; junction bases unmatched: 1. Germline assignment: CDR1 ENHRY and CDR2 SYGVKD. CDR3 protein: CAMGTSGGYEQYF. CDR3 DNA sequence: TGTGCCATGGGGACTAGCGGGGGCTACGAGCAGTACTTC.

The rearrangement joins TRBV7-8 to TRBJ2-1; D remains ambiguous. The V and J ends lost 3 bases and 2 bases respectively, with 11 bases between them. This CDR3 contains 15 residues. Per germline, CDR1 SGHVS and CDR2 FQNEAQ. The CDR3 loop reads CASSFPGRAYNEQFF. DNA for the CDR3: TGTGCCAGCAGCTTCCCTGGCCGGGCCTACAATGAGCAGTTCTTC.

The CDR3 is CASSLMLVYNEQFF. Written as DNA, the CDR3 is TGTGCCAGCAGCTTAATGCTAGTCTACAATGAGCAGTTCTTC. This chain joins TRBV7-2 and TRBJ2-1, with D unclear. Trimming stripped 2 bases from V and 3 bases from J, with 8 bases between. The CDR3 has 14 amino acids. From germline, CDR1 is SGHTA and CDR2 FQGNSA.

This chain joins TRBV19 and TRBJ2-5; 7 bases agree with TRBD1. From germline, CDR1 is LNHDA and CDR2 SQIVND (reference sequence). This CDR3 is 13 amino acids long. Trimming took 6 bases from V and 5 from J; bases not matched to a gene: 6. The CDR3 nucleotides read TGTGCCAGTAGGCAGGGGGTGCGGGAGACCCAGTACTTC. Protein sequence: CASRQGVRETQYF.

V and J are TRBV18 and TRBJ2-7, with 10 bases matching TRBD1. The V and J ends lost 4 bases and 4 bases, in that order; junction bases with no gene match: 7. The V gene's germline CDR1 is KGHSH and CDR2 LQKENI. The CDR3 is made up of 15 amino acids. The CDR3 DNA is TGTGCCAGCTCACGTGGGACAGGGGTGGTTTACGAGCAGTACTTC. Amino acid sequence: CASSRGTGVVYEQYF.

In this sample, this clone turned up many times. This rearrangement joins TRBV10-2 to TRBJ2-7, with 9 nucleotides matching TRBD2. In germline, CDR1 is WSHSY, CDR2 SAAADI. V was clipped by 5 bases and J by 0 bases; unmatched bases: 8. The CDR3 has 16 residues. The CDR3 nucleotides are TGCGCCAGCAGTCCCACTCTAGCGGGGAACTCCTACGAGCAGTACTTC. It encodes CASSPTLAGNSYEQYF.

The chain combines TRBV28 with TRBJ1-1; D may be TRBD1 (5 bases). CDR3 length equals 17 residues. With 5 bases removed from V and 1 base from J, the gap between germline ends came to 20 bases. CDR1 is MDHEN and CDR2 is SYDVKM in the germline V gene. The CDR3 region is CASSPPTLLGGNTEAFF. The DNA for the CDR3 is TGTGCCAGCAGTCCCCCGACCCTCCTCGGGGGGAACACTGAAGCTTTCTTT.

This chain joins TRBV6-6 and TRBJ1-4; no definite D call. In germline, CDR1 is MNHNY, CDR2 SVGAGI (reference sequence). This CDR3 comprises 13 residues. Trimming removed 6 bases at V and 7 bases at J, with 12 bases between. CDR3 sequence reads: CASSAGYTEKLFF. CDR3 DNA sequence: TGTGCCAGCAGCGCGGGGTATACTGAAAAACTGTTTTTT.

The chain has TRBV5-1 and TRBJ2-1; 8 positions agree with TRBD1. The junction had 12 bases not matched to a gene; V was cut back by 4 bases and J by 6 bases. The CDR3 loop spans 16 amino acids. Per the germline V gene, CDR1 is SGHRS and CDR2 is YFSETQ. The CDR3 sequence: CASSGDPWTGINEQFF. The CDR3 DNA sequence: TGCGCCAGCAGCGGCGACCCCTGGACAGGGATCAATGAGCAGTTCTTC. The variable domain in full, with the rest retrieved from reference TRBV5-1 and TRBJ2-1, is KAGVTQTPRYLIKTRGQQVTLSCSPISGHRSVSWYQQTPGQGLQFLFEYFSETQRNKGNFPGRFSGRQFSNSRSEMNVSTLELGDSALYLCASSGDPWTGINEQFFGPGTRLTVL.

This clone was seen more than once but under ten times. J is TRBJ2-1 and V is TRBV4-2, with D perhaps matching TRBD1 (6 bases). Looked up from germline, CDR1 is LGHNA and CDR2 is YNFKEQ. Trimming stripped 4 bases from V and 7 bases from J, with 17 bases between. The CDR3 covers 15 residues. The CDR3 loop is CASSLEWGQQNEQFF. The CDR3 DNA sequence: TGTGCCAGCAGCCTTGAATGGGGACAACAAAATGAGCAGTTCTTC.

The chain couples TRBV5-1 to TRBJ2-1; a possible D gene is TRBD2 (6 bases). The CDR3 loop spans 13 amino acids. V was cut by 1 base and J by 9 bases, with 11 bases left in between. CDR1 and CDR2 (germline): SGHRS, YFSETQ. This chain's CDR3 is CASSLSAGLEQFF. CDR3 in DNA: TGCGCCAGCAGCTTGTCTGCGGGGCTTGAGCAGTTCTTC.

This clone showed up just once. This chain links TRBV9 with TRBJ1-5; D not resolved. The CDR3 extends over 14 amino acids. Trimming cost V 0 bases and J 0 bases, with 4 bases left between them. Germline-derived CDR1 and CDR2 are SGDLS and YYNGEE. The CDR3 is CASSVGHSNQPQHF. In DNA, the CDR3 is TGTGCCAGCAGCGTAGGTCATAGCAATCAGCCCCAGCATTTT.

V usage is TRBV7-9 and J usage is TRBJ2-2; 11 bases fit TRBD1. This CDR3 has 16 amino acids. The trim removed 4 bases at V and 6 bases at J, leaving 7 bases unmatched. Germline V gives CDR1 SEHNR, CDR2 FQNEAQ (reference sequence). The CDR3 is CASSWLPGQGAGELFF. Written as DNA, the CDR3 is TGTGCCAGCAGCTGGCTACCGGGACAGGGGGCCGGGGAGCTGTTTTTT. Using reference TRBV7-9 and TRBJ2-2 for the parts outside the CDR3, the full variable domain is DTGVSQNPRHKITKRGQNVTFRCDPISEHNRLYWYRQTLGQGPEFLTYFQNEAQLEKSRLLSDRFSAERPKGSFSTLEIQRTEQGDSAMYLCASSWLPGQGAGELFFGEGSRLTVL.

This chain uses TRBV6-6 with TRBJ1-2; D is possibly TRBD1 (6 bases). V shed 6 bases and J shed 0 bases, with 17 bases lying between them. The CDR3 contains 16 residues. CDR1 MNHNY and CDR2 SVGAGI come from the germline V gene (reference sequence). CDR3 in amino acids: CASSPDGGAPNYGYTF. In DNA, the CDR3 is TGTGCCAGCAGCCCCGACGGGGGGGCCCCTAACTATGGCTACACCTTC.

Notes on this clone: One end of the junction fails to match germline, which may point to a read error. The chain carries TRBV10-3 and TRBJ1-5; D call uncertain. The CDR3 totals 13 residues. Germline V lookup: CDR1 ENHRY, CDR2 SYGVKD. For the CDR3, the DNA is TGTGCCAGCAGTGCTAATAGCAATCAGCCCCAGCATTTT. Protein: CASSANSNQPQHF.

J is TRBJ1-5 and V is TRBV18; D possibly corresponds to TRBD1 (5 bases). CDR3 length equals 15 residues. V was clipped by 0 bases and J by 4 bases, with 10 bases between them. In germline, CDR1 is KGHSH, CDR2 LQKENI. The CDR3 DNA is TGTGCCAGCTCACCACCGGGGCAGCTTAATCAGCCCCAGCATTTT. Its translation is CASSPPGQLNQPQHF.

The chain combines TRBV7-9 with TRBJ1-1, with D possibly TRBD1 on 6 matching bases. The CDR3 runs to 13 residues. V shed 5 bases and J shed 3 bases, with 10 bases lying between them. Germline loops: CDR1 SEHNR, CDR2 FQNEAQ (reference sequence). The CDR3 DNA follows: TGTGCCAGCAGCCCCGGGACATACACTGAAGCTTTCTTT. The encoded protein is CASSPGTYTEAFF.

The genes are TRBV20-1 and TRBJ1-1; D is possibly TRBD1 (6 bases). This CDR3 region has 11 residues. From germline, CDR1 is DFQATT and CDR2 SNEGSKA (reference sequence). Trimming took 7 bases from V and 3 from J, leaving 9 bases between them. The CDR3 DNA is TGCAGTGTCCAGGGGCACACTGAAGCTTTCTTT. Protein product: CSVQGHTEAFF.

The chain is built from TRBV5-4 and TRBJ2-3; D is possibly TRBD2 (7 bases). The germline gives CDR1 SGHNT, CDR2 YYREEE (reference sequence). V shed 4 bases and J shed 1 base, with 19 bases lying between them. The CDR3 sequence is 17 residues long. This CDR3 reads CASSPWAGGGGTDTQYF. The CDR3 DNA reads TGTGCCAGCAGCCCCTGGGCGGGCGGGGGCGGCACAGATACGCAGTATTTT.

V gene TRBV7-2 combines with J gene TRBJ1-2; D gene ambiguous. CDR3 length: 18 amino acids. Germline V lookup: CDR1 SGHTA, CDR2 FQGNSA. The germline V and J ends were trimmed by 5 bases and 0 bases, with 22 bases remaining between them. CDR3 DNA sequence: TGTGCCAGCAGCCCCGAAATATTCCCAATAGGAGCTAACTATGGCTACACCTTC. The encoded protein is CASSPEIFPIGANYGYTF.

This chain uses TRBV5-1 with TRBJ2-7; possibly TRBD1 for D (6 bases). The V end was cut by 3 bases, the J end by 6 bases, with 16 bases between. The CDR3 spans 14 residues. Per germline, CDR1 SGHRS and CDR2 YFSETQ. The DNA for the CDR3 is TGCGCCAGCAGCTCTTCGACAGGATGGGGCGAGCAGTACTTC. Protein product: CASSSSTGWGEQYF.

V is TRBV11-2 and J is TRBJ2-5, with D tentatively TRBD2 (5 bases). This CDR3 contains 14 residues. Germline V gives CDR1 SGHAT, CDR2 FQNNGV. V shed 9 bases and J shed 5 bases, with 19 bases lying between them. This CDR3 is CASSRASPGETQYF. The CDR3 nucleotides read TGTGCCAGTAGCCGGGCTAGCCCGGGGGAGACCCAGTACTTC.

The rearrangement links TRBV28 to TRBJ2-4; 9 nucleotides line up with TRBD1. Per germline, CDR1 MDHEN and CDR2 SYDVKM. After removal of 6 bases from V and 9 bases from J, the junction contained 12 bases not matched to a gene. This CDR3 is 15 amino acids long. The DNA of the CDR3 is TGTGCCAGCAGCACCACCGGGACAGGGACCGGCATTCAGTACTTC. Its protein product is CASSTTGTGTGIQYF. Full variable domain (missing parts from reference TRBV28 and TRBJ2-4): DVKVTQSSRYLVKRTGEKVFLECVQDMDHENMFWYRQDPGLGLRLIYFSYDVKMKEKGDIPEGYSVSREKKERFSLILESASTNQTSMYLCASSTTGTGTGIQYFGAGTRLSVL.

This CDR3 is CASSYTGQGDSPLHF. The DNA for the CDR3 is TGTGCCAGCAGTTACACCGGACAGGGTGATTCACCCCTCCACTTT. The chain employs TRBV6-5 and TRBJ1-6; the match to TRBD1 covers 8 bases. The CDR3 sequence is 15 residues long. Per germline, CDR1 MNHEY and CDR2 SVGAGI. With 2 bases clipped from V and 8 bases from J, the junction kept 5 bases outside the gene matches.

The V and J genes are TRBV29-1 and TRBJ1-1, with D possibly TRBD1 on 6 matching bases. The CDR3 loop spans 13 amino acids. Trimming took off 3 bases at V and 4 bases at J, with 12 bases between the two ends. Germline V gene lookup returns CDR1 SQVTM and CDR2 ANQGSEA. For the CDR3, the DNA is TGCAGCGTTGAGAGGGGGATTCCCACTGAAGCTTTCTTT. It yields the protein CSVERGIPTEAFF.